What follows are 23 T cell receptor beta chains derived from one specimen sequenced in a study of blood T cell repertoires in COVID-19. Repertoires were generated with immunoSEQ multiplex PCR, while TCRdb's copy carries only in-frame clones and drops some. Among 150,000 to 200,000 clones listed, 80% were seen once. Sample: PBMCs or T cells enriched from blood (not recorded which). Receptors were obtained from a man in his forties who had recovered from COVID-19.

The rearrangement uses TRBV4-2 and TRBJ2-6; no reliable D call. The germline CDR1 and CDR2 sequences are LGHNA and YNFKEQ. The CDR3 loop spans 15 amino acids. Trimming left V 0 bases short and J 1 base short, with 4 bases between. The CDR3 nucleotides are TGTGCCAGCAGCCAAGAGCGGTCTGGGGCCAACGTCCTGACTTTC. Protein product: CASSQERSGANVLTF.

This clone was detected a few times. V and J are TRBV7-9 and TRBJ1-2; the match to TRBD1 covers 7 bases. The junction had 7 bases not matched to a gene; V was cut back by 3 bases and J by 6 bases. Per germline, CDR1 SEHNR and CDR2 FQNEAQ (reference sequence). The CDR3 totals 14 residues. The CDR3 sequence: CASSFLDRKNGYTF. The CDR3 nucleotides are TGTGCCAGCAGCTTCTTGGACAGGAAGAATGGCTACACCTTC. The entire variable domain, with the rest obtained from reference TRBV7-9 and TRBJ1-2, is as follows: DTGVSQNPRHKITKRGQNVTFRCDPISEHNRLYWYRQTLGQGPEFLTYFQNEAQLEKSRLLSDRFSAERPKGSFSTLEIQRTEQGDSAMYLCASSFLDRKNGYTFGSGTRLTVV.

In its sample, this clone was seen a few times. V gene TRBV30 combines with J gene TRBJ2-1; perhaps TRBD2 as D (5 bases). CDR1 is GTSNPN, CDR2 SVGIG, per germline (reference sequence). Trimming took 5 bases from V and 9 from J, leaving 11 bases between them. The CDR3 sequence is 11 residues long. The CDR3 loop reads CAWHRRGEQFF. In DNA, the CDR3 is TGTGCCTGGCACCGACGGGGTGAGCAGTTCTTC.

The DNA for the CDR3 is TGCGCCAGCAGCTTGGAACGGTTATCGGGAAACACCATATATTTT. This translates into CASSLERLSGNTIYF. The chain combines TRBV5-1 with TRBJ1-3; D unresolved. The CDR3 length is 15 residues. Trimming shortened V by 0 bases and J by 4 bases, and 11 bases separated the two germline ends. Looked up from germline, CDR1 is SGHRS and CDR2 is YFSETQ.

CDR3 sequence: CASSPKGGNWETQYF. DNA for the CDR3: TGTGCCAGCAGCCCAAAGGGAGGGAATTGGGAGACCCAGTACTTC. This chain joins TRBV7-3 and TRBJ2-5; 7 bases map to TRBD2. This CDR3 region has 15 residues. Germline CDR1 is SGHTA and CDR2 is FQGTGA. V dropped 5 bases and J dropped 5; count of bases not matched to a gene: 11.

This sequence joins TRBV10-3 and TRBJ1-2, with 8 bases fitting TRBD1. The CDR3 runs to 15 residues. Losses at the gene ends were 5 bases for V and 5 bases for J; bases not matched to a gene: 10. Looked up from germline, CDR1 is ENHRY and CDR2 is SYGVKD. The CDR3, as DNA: TGTGCCATCAGTAGTCTCGACAGGGGTGGGTATGGCTACACCTTC. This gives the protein CAISSLDRGGYGYTF.

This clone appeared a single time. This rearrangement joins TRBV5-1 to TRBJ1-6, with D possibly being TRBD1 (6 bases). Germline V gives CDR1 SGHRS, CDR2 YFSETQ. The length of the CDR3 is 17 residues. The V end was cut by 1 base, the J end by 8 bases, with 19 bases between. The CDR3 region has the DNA TGCGCCAGCAGCTTGACGTCTTTCGGCAGGGGAGATTCACCCCTCCACTTT. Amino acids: CASSLTSFGRGDSPLHF.

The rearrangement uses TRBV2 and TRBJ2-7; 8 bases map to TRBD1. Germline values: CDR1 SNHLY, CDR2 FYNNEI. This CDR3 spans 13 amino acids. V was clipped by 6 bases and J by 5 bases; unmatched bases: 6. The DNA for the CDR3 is TGTGCCAGCAGCCTGGGACAGGATAACGAGCAGTACGTC. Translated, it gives CASSLGQDNEQYV.

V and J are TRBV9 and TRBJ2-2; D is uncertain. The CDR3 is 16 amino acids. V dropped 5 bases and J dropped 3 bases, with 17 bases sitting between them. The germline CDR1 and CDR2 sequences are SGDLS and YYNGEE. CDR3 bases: TGTGCCAGCAGTTCTCTGAAGGCGACTGACACCGGGGAGCTGTTTTTT. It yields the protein CASSSLKATDTGELFF.

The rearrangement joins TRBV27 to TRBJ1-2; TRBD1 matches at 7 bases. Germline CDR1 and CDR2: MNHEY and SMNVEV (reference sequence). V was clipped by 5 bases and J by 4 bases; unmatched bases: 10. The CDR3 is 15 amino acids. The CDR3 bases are TGTGCCAGCAGTGAGCGAAGGGACAGTTCCTATGGCTACACCTTC. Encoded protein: CASSERRDSSYGYTF.

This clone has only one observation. This chain's CDR3 is CASSSGGTNEQFF. Written as DNA, the CDR3 is TGTGCCAGCAGCTCAGGCGGGACTAATGAGCAGTTCTTC. This chain uses TRBV9 with TRBJ2-1; D is possibly TRBD2 (6 bases). This CDR3 has 13 amino acids. Trimming left V 4 bases short and J 7 bases short, with 12 bases between. Germline CDR1 and CDR2: SGDLS and YYNGEE.

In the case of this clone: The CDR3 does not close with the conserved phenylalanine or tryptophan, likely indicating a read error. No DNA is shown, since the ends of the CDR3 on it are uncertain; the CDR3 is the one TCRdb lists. The CDR3 loop reads CASSSRGG. The chain carries TRBV5-1 and TRBJ1-2. CDR1 is SGHRS, CDR2 YFSETQ, per germline. 8 amino acids form the CDR3, both terminal residues included.

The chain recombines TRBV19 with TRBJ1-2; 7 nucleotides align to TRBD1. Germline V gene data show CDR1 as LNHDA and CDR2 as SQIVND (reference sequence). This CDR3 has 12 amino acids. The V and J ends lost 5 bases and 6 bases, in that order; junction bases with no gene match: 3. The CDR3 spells CASSRTGDGYTF. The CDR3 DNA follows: TGTGCCAGTAGTCGGACAGGAGATGGCTACACCTTC.

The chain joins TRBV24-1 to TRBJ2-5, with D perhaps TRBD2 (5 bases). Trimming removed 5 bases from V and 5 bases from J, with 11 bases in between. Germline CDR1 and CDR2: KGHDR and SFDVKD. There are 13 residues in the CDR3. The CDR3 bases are TGTGCCACCAGTGCAGGAGGCATGGAGACCCAGTACTTC. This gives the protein CATSAGGMETQYF.

The CDR3, as DNA: TGTGCCAGCAGCCCCGGGGGTAGCACAGATACGCAGTATTTT. It codes for CASSPGGSTDTQYF. This chain uses TRBV11-3 with TRBJ2-3; possible D gene TRBD2, 6 bases. Trimming took 5 bases from V and 0 from J, leaving 9 bases between them. Germline values: CDR1 SGHNT, CDR2 YENEEA. The CDR3 totals 14 residues.

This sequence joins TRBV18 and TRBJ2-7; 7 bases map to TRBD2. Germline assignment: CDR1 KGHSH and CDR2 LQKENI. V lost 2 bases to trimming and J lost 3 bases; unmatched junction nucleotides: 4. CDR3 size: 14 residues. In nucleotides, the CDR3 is TGTGCCAGCTCACCAAGGAGCGGGGACTACGAGCAGTACTTC. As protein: CASSPRSGDYEQYF.

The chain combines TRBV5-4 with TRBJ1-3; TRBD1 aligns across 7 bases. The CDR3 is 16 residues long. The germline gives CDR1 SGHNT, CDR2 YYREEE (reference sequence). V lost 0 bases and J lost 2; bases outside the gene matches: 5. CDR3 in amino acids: CASSLGGTGAGNTIYF. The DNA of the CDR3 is TGTGCCAGCAGCTTGGGAGGAACAGGGGCTGGAAACACCATATATTTT.

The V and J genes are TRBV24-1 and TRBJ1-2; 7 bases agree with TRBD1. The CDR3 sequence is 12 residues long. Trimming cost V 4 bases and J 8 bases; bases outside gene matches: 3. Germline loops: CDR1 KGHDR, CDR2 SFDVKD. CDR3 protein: CATSDAGGGYTF. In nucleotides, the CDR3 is TGTGCCACCAGTGACGCAGGGGGAGGCTACACCTTC.

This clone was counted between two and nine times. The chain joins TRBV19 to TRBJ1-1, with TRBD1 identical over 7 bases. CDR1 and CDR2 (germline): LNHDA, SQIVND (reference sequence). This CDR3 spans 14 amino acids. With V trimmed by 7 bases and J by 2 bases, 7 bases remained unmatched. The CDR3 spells CASTEGTDNTEAFF. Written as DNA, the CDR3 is TGTGCCAGTACGGAGGGGACAGACAACACTGAAGCTTTCTTT.

CDR3 coding DNA: TGTGCCAGTATGTGGGGGGGAGCTGCGCTAGATACGCAGTATTTT. Protein: CASMWGGAALDTQYF. The chain uses TRBV19 and TRBJ2-3, with 7 bases aligning to TRBD2. V lost 7 bases, J lost 5 bases, and 12 bases stayed unmatched. Germline lookup yields CDR1 LNHDA and CDR2 SQIVND (reference sequence). The CDR3 has 15 amino acids.

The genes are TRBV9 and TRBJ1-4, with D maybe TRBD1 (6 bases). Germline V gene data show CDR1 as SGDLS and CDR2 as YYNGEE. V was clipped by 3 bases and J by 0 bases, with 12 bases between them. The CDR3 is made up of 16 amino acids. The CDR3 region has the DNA TGTGCCAGCAGCGCCGGACAGATTGCAACTAATGAAAAACTGTTTTTT. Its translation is CASSAGQIATNEKLFF.

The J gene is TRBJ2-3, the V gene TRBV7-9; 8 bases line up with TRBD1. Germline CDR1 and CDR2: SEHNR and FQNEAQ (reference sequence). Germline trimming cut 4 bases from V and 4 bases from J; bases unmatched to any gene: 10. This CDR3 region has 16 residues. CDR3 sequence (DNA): TGTGCCAGCAGCTCAGGACAGGGCCTTTACTCAGATACGCAGTATTTT. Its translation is CASSSGQGLYSDTQYF. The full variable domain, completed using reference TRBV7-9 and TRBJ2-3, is DTGVSQNPRHKITKRGQNVTFRCDPISEHNRLYWYRQTLGQGPEFLTYFQNEAQLEKSRLLSDRFSAERPKGSFSTLEIQRTEQGDSAMYLCASSSGQGLYSDTQYFGPGTRLTVL.

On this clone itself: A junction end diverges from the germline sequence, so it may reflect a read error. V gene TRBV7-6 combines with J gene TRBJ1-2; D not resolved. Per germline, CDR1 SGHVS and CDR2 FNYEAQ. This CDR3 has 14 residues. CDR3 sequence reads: CASSLAPQRDGYTF. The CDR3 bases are TGTGCCAGCAGCTTAGCGCCCCAACGGGATGGCTACACTTTC. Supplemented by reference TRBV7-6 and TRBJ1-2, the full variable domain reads GAGVSQSPRYKVTKRGQDVALRCDPISGHVSLYWYRQALGQGPEFLTYFNYEAQQDKSGLPNDRFSAERPEGSISTLTIQRTEQRDSAMYRCASSLAPQRDGYTFGSGTRLTVV.